These T cell receptor beta chains were read from a single sample in a study of CD8 T cells in ankylosing spondylitis. TCRdb passed the 5' RACE reads through MiXCR, listing each CDR3 protein once. Of about 400,000 distinct CDR3 sequences detected, around 22% appear once; the ten largest clones hold 16%. The material sequenced was blood, either unsorted or a sorted T cell fraction (not recorded which). The receptors derive from a male donor with ankylosing spondylitis. Both conserved end residues are part of each CDR3. Fields, in order: J gene, V gene, CDR3 protein.

J: TRBJ2-1; V: TRBV4-3; CDR3: CASSQDFGSKQFF
J: TRBJ2-5; V: TRBV2; CDR3: CASSELAGDGETQYF
J: TRBJ2-5; V: TRBV27; CDR3: CASRLAELQETQYF
J: TRBJ2-7; V: TRBV13; CDR3: CASSLAPRERVYEQYF
J: TRBJ2-5; V: TRBV12-3/TRBV12-4; CDR3: CASSVGTSGRVETQYF
J: TRBJ1-5; V: TRBV20-1; CDR3: CSAIGQPQHF
J: TRBJ1-5; V: TRBV20-1; CDR3: CSASAAGREPQHF
J: TRBJ2-7; V: TRBV4-3; CDR3: CASSQDELAGGADYEQYF
J: TRBJ2-5; V: TRBV19; CDR3: CASSEGAQETQYF
J: TRBJ2-2; V: TRBV2; CDR3: CASSEQGWTGELFF
J: TRBJ2-7; V: TRBV4-1; CDR3: CASSQAPGTSSYEQYF
J: TRBJ2-3; V: TRBV5-1; CDR3: CASSQAGFTDTQYF
J: TRBJ2-7; V: TRBV5-8; CDR3: CASSSLLYYEQYF
J: TRBJ2-7; V: TRBV28; CDR3: CASSPTGGPITGEQYF
J: TRBJ2-5; V: TRBV27; CDR3: CASSLRRWETQYF
J: TRBJ2-3; V: TRBV18; CDR3: CASSPRQSYSSTDTQYF
J: TRBJ1-5; V: TRBV6-1; CDR3: CASSKFGTANQPQHF
J: TRBJ1-5; V: TRBV27; CDR3: CASSFIQGHQPQHF
J: TRBJ2-1; V: TRBV20-1; CDR3: CSARDLLTGSLFF
J: TRBJ2-1; V: TRBV24-1; CDR3: CATSDQRGYNEQFF
J: TRBJ2-1; V: TRBV20-1; CDR3: CSASSLRGASSYNEQFF
J: TRBJ2-1; V: TRBV7-9; CDR3: CASSFRGVVEQFF
J: TRBJ2-1; V: TRBV7-6; CDR3: CASSHGTGVREQFF
J: TRBJ2-5; V: TRBV29-1; CDR3: CSVGGSQETQYF
J: TRBJ1-1; V: TRBV28; CDR3: CASNRADRGPMNTEAFF
J: TRBJ2-7; V: TRBV3-1; CDR3: CASSQARLAGYEQYF